This T cell receptor (beta chain) derives from a study of CD8 T cells in Susac syndrome (dated by TCRdb to about 2019). General notes on the study: Repertoire sequencing was used to test whether CD8+ T cell activation and differentiation in Susac syndrome was antigen driven. Broad study findings and their caveats: The number of individuals in the TCR sequencing and HLA analysis was recognized as being relatively small.

High-throughput TCR beta sequencing profiled peripheral blood CD8+ and CD4+ T cells from healthy donors, Susac syndrome patients and multiple sclerosis patients. Healthy donors were included as age- and sex-matched controls. Bulk CD8+ and CD4+ T cells were purified by magnetic negative isolation, while CD8+ TEMRA cells were enriched using FACS. Blood was drawn into EDTA tubes, processed within 24 hours, and PBMCs were isolated by density gradient centrifugation. PBMCs destined for TCR sequencing were cryopreserved in liquid nitrogen and later thawed in a 37 °C water bath. The sorted or isolated CD4+, CD8+ and CD8+ TEMRA cells had a purity of 90% or higher. To note about this clonotype: Its antigen is currently not known. Base qualities are missing; no much larger clone stands one base away.

RNA was extracted using the RNeasy kit, and about 0.5 to 1 ug of the RNA was reverse transcribed with random hexamers. TCR beta CDR3 regions were amplified with the immunoSEQ multiplex PCR assay covering 54 Vbeta and 13 Jbeta segments. PCR amplification bias was corrected by using a synthetic template baseline for primer optimization and computational correction. In the original analysis: Reads were assigned to V, D and J genes according to IMGT and analyzed in immunoSEQ Analyzer, with only productive sequences retained. Clonality was calculated as one minus the Shannon entropy normalized by log2 of the number of productive unique sequences. For each patient and control, public and private clones were evaluated within the 100 most prevalent clones. Clones were defined as Susac-specific when absent from the healthy and MS cohorts, from about 1,100 published viral clones and from other ImmuneACCESS disease sequences. Using fastp at Q25 and MiXCR, TCRdb reprocessed the public reads and kept productive beta chains. Under each unique CDR3 protein, matching rows form one entry showing the most common genes and DNA. What appears here as the V and J calls and clone size reflects TCRdb's work, not the paper's. This sample gives some 200,000 distinct CDR3 sequences in total; approximately 94% of them show up just once. The ten largest clones add up to approximately 0.1% of the sample.

This receptor was taken from a human donor in good health. Source material: CD4+ T cells from PBMCs.

The DNA is TGTGCCAGCACCAAGGGGGACCGTAGCACAGATACGCAGTATTTT. Its amino acids are CASTKGDRSTDTQYF. The chain links TRBV6-1 with TRBJ2-3; D gene: possibly TRBD1, on 6 matching bases. The CDR3, cysteine through phenylalanine, is 15 amino acids long. Only the CDR3 DNA stays, 45 bases, in frame from base 1. Per the germline V gene, MNHNS is the CDR1 and SASEGT is the CDR2. V loses 7 bases, J loses 0 bases, and the germline ends lie 14 bases apart.